This T cell receptor beta chain was documented in a study of blood T cell repertoires in COVID-19. Study-wide background: The analysed material was cDNA or gDNA that came from T cells, B-cell-depleted T cells, or PBMCs.

Only in-frame clones appear in the TCRdb table, and some are missing; sequencing was by immunoSEQ multiplex PCR. The top ten hold 17% of the sample, which has more than 150,000 clones, roughly three quarters seen once. The CDR3 sequence is 16 residues long. In germline, CDR1 is MDHEN, CDR2 SYDVKM. V gave up 0 bases and J gave up 3 bases; unmatched junction bases: 4. This TCR was sampled from a man aged 55-75 years with active or convalescent COVID-19. The sample consisted of peripheral blood. This chain uses TRBV28 with TRBJ2-2; 7 bases align to TRBD1. CDR3: CASSLWPGGHTGELFF. CDR3 DNA: TGTGCCAGCAGTTTATGGCCAGGGGGACACACCGGGGAGCTGTTTTTT.